Presented here are 2 T cell receptor beta chains from one specimen sequenced in a study of cytomegalovirus exposure and HLA in healthy donors. Amplification used 60 Vbeta primers and 13 Jbeta primers. Some clones are missing from TCRdb's copy, which holds only in-frame ones; the method was immunoSEQ multiplex PCR. The profile covers about 84,000 clones, with approximately 90% appearing a single time and roughly 2.3% taken by the ten largest. The sequenced material came from PBMCs. These receptors were taken from a man aged 18 to 29 in good health and CMV-seronegative.

J is TRBJ2-7 and V is TRBV6-5; 7 bases fit TRBD1. V gave up 6 bases and J gave up 0 bases; unmatched junction bases: 5. The CDR3 has 14 amino acids. CDR1 and CDR2 from the germline V gene are MNHEY and SVGAGI. The CDR3: CASSKGQYSYEQYF. The CDR3 nucleotides read TGTGCCAGCAGCAAGGGACAGTACTCCTACGAGCAGTACTTC.

V and J are TRBV5-1 and TRBJ1-1; 7 bases are a match to TRBD1. The CDR3 is 16 amino acids. CDR1 and CDR2 from the germline V gene are SGHRS and YFSETQ. The J segment lost 4 bases and the V segment lost 3 bases, leaving 12 bases of the junction unmatched. Here the CDR3 reads CASSSKYRGNGTEAFF. As DNA, the CDR3 is TGCGCCAGCAGCTCGAAGTACAGGGGAAATGGCACTGAAGCTTTCTTT.